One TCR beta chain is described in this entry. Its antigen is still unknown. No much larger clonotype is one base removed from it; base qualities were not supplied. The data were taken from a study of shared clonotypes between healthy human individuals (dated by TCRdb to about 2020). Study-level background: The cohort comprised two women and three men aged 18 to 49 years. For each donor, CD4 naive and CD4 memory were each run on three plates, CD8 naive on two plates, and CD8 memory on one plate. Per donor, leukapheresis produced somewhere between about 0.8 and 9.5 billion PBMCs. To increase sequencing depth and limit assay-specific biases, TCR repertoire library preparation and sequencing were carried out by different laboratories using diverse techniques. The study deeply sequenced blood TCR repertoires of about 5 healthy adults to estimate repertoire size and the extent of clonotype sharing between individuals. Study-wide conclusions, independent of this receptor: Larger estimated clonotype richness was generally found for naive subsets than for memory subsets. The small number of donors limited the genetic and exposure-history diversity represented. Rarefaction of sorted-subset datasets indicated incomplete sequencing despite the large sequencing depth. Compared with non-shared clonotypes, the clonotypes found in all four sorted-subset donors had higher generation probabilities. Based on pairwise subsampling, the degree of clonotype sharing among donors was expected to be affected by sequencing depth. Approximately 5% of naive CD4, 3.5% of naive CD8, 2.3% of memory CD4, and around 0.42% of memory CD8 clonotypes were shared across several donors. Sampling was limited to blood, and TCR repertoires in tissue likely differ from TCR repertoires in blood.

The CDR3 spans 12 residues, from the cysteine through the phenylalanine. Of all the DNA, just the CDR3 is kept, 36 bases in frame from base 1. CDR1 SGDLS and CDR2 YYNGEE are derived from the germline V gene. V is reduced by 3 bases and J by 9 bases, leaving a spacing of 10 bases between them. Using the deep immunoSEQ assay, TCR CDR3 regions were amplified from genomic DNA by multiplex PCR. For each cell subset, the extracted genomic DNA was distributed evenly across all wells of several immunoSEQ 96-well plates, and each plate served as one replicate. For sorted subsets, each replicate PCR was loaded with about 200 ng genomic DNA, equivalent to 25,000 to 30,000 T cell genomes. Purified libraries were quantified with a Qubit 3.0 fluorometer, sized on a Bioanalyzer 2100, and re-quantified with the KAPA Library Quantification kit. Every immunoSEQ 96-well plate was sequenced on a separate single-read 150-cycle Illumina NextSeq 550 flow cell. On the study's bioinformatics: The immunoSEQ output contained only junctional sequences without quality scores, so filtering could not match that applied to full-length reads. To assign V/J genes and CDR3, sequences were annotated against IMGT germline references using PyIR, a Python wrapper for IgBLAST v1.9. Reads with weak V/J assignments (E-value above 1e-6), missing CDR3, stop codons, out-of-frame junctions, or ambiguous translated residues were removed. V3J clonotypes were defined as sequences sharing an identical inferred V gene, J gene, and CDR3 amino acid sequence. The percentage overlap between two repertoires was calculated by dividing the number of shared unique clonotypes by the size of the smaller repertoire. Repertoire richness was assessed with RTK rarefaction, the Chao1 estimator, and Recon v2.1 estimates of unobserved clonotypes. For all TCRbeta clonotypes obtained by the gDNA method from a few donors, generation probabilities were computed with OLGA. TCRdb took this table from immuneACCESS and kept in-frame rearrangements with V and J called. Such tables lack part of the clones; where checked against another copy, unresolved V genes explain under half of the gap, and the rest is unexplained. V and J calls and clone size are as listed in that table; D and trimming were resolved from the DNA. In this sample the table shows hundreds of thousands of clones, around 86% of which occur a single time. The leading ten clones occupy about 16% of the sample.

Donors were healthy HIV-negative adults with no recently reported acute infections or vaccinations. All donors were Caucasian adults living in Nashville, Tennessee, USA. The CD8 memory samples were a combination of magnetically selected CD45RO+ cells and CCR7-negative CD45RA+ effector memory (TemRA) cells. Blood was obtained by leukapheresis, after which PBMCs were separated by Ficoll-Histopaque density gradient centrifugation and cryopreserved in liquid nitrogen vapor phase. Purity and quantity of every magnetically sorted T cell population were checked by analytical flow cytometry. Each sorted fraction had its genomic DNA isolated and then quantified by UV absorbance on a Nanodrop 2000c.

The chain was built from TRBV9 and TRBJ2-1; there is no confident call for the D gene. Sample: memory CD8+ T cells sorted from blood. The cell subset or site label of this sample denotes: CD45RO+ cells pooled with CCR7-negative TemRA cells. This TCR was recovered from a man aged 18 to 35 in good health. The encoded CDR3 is CASSAAIGEQFF. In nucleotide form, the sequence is TGTGCCAGCAGCGCTGCGATCGGTGAGCAGTTCTTC. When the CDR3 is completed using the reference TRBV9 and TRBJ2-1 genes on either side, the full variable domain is DSGVTQTPKHLITATGQRVTLRCSPRSGDLSVYWYQQSLDQGLQFLIQYYNGEERAKGNILERFSAQQFPDLHSELNLSSLELGDSALYFCASSAAIGEQFFGPGTRLTVL.